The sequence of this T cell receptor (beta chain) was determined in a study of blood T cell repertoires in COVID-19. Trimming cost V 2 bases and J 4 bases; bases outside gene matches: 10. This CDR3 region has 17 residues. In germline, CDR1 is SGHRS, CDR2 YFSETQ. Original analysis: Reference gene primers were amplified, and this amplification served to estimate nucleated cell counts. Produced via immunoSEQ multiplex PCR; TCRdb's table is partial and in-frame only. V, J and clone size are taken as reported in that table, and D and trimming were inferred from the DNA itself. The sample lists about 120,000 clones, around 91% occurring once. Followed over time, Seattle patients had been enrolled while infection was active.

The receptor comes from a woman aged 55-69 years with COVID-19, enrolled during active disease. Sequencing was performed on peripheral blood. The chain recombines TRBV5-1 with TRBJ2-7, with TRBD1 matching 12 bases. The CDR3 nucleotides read TGCGCCAGCAGCTTAACCGGGACAGGGGGCGCAGATTACGAGCAGTACTTC. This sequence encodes CASSLTGTGGADYEQYF.